Listed below are T cell receptor beta chains from one sample, sequenced in a study of siplizumab effects on memory and regulatory T cells. Some clones are missing from TCRdb's copy, which holds only in-frame ones; the method was immunoSEQ multiplex PCR. This table has about 80,000 clones, about 95% appearing once. Material: CD8+ T cells sorted from blood. All receptors derive from a human donor in good health. Both conserved end residues are part of each CDR3. Fields, in order: V gene, D gene, J gene, clone size, CDR3 protein, CDR3 DNA. A D gene is named only where the DNA matches it firmly. Clone size appears in some rows only: once, few, many, or a class for an expanded clone.

TRBV19,.,TRBJ2-1,.,CASNQGSNEQFF,TGTGCCAGTAATCAGGGGTCCAATGAGCAGTTCTTC
TRBV7-9,.,TRBJ2-1,.,CASSPSHSYNEQFF,TGTGCCAGCAGCCCTAGTCACTCCTACAATGAGCAGTTCTTC
TRBV19,.,TRBJ1-2,.,CASSPTQDSNYGYTF,TGTGCCAGTAGTCCAACACAGGACTCGAACTATGGCTACACCTTC
TRBV19,.,TRBJ2-7,.,CATTGQGTYEQYF,TGTGCCACCACGGGGCAGGGGACCTACGAGCAGTACTTC
TRBV19,TRBD2,TRBJ2-3,.,CASSIGGRAYSDTQYF,TGTGCCAGTAGTATTGGCGGGAGGGCTTATTCAGATACGCAGTATTTT
TRBV2,TRBD1,TRBJ1-2,.,CASSEEQGNRYYGYTF,TGTGCCAGCAGTGAAGAACAGGGGAATCGGTACTATGGCTACACCTTC
TRBV2,.,TRBJ1-2,.,CALRRGDGYTF,TGTGCCCTACGAAGGGGGGACGGCTACACCTTC
TRBV19,.,TRBJ2-2,.,CASSIVRQLNTGELFF,TGTGCCAGTAGTATAGTGCGACAGCTAAACACCGGGGAGCTGTTTTTT
TRBV5-6,.,TRBJ2-5,.,CASSEALTTQETQYF,TGTGCCAGCAGCGAGGCCCTAACGACGCAAGAGACCCAGTACTTC
TRBV5-6,TRBD2,TRBJ2-7,.,CASSLRSSGIYEQYF,TGTGCCAGCAGCTTGAGGTCTAGCGGGATCTACGAGCAGTACTTC
TRBV9,.,TRBJ2-7,.,CASSAGDFYSYEQYF,TGTGCCAGCAGCGCGGGGGACTTCTACTCCTACGAGCAGTACTTC
TRBV5-5,.,TRBJ1-1,.,CASSFRQATEAFF,TGTGCCAGCAGTTTTAGACAGGCCACTGAAGCTTTCTTT
TRBV7-9,.,TRBJ2-1,.,CASPGGGLRHNEQFF,TGTGCCAGCCCCGGGGGCGGGCTGAGACACAATGAGCAGTTCTTC
TRBV7-2,TRBD2,TRBJ2-1,.,CASSPRGLADEQFF,TGTGCCAGCAGCCCCCGGGGACTAGCTGATGAGCAGTTCTTC
TRBV10-2,TRBD2,TRBJ2-1,.,CAASPGRTNEQFF,TGCGCCGCGTCTCCCGGGAGGACCAATGAGCAGTTCTTC
TRBV6-6,TRBD1,TRBJ2-7,.,CASSYSRQGIYEQYF,TGTGCCAGCAGTTACTCGCGACAGGGTATCTACGAGCAGTACTTC
TRBV28,.,TRBJ2-2,.,CASRYTGGAGELFF,TGTGCCAGCAGATACACAGGAGGCGCCGGGGAGCTGTTTTTT
TRBV6-5,.,TRBJ2-7,.,CASRSDGDSYEQYF,TGTGCCAGCAGAAGCGACGGAGACTCCTACGAGCAGTACTTC
TRBV6-4,TRBD2,TRBJ2-7,.,CASSAGGGYEQYF,TGTGCCAGCAGTGCGGGAGGGGGCTACGAGCAGTACTTC
TRBV5-1,TRBD2,TRBJ2-7,.,CASSQSTSGVYEQYF,TGCGCCAGCAGCCAATCGACTAGCGGGGTCTACGAGCAGTACTTC
TRBV10-1,TRBD2,TRBJ2-3,.,CASSEGLAGFTDTQYF,TGCGCCAGCAGTGAGGGACTAGCGGGGTTCACAGATACGCAGTATTTT
TRBV9,.,TRBJ2-3,.,CASSVVVQGDTQYF,TGTGCCAGCAGCGTAGTGGTCCAGGGAGATACGCAGTATTTT
TRBV19,.,TRBJ2-1,.,CASSPLPYNEQFF,TGTGCCAGTAGTCCCCTGCCCTACAATGAGCAGTTCTTC
TRBV4-1,TRBD2,TRBJ2-5,.,CASSQGSGTSGRGGTQYF,TGCGCCAGCAGCCAAGGCTCCGGGACTAGCGGGAGGGGCGGGACCCAGTACTTC
TRBV5-8,.,TRBJ2-7,.,CASSLQPGGSDEQYF,TGTGCCAGCAGCTTGCAGCCTGGGGGGTCTGACGAGCAGTACTTC
TRBV29-1,TRBD2,TRBJ2-1,.,CSVDREFHGTSGSSPYNEQFF,TGCAGCGTTGATAGGGAGTTTCATGGGACTAGCGGGAGTAGTCCCTACAATGAGCAGTTCTTC
TRBV19,.,TRBJ2-3,.,CASSISGGRGTDTQYF,TGTGCCAGTAGTATATCCGGGGGCCGGGGCACAGATACGCAGTATTTT
TRBV6-5,.,TRBJ2-3,.,CASSPRAGTDTQYF,TGTGCCAGCAGTCCCAGGGCAGGCACAGATACGCAGTATTTT
TRBV4-2,TRBD2,TRBJ2-1,.,CASSQGLAAKSSYNEQFF,TGTGCCAGCAGCCAGGGACTAGCGGCTAAAAGCTCCTACAATGAGCAGTTCTTC
TRBV10-3,TRBD2,TRBJ2-7,.,CAISDQSMGGYEQYF,TGTGCCATCAGTGATCAGTCCATGGGAGGGTACGAGCAGTACTTC
TRBV7-3,TRBD2,TRBJ2-3,once,CASSLTSGGGDTQYF,TGTGCCAGCAGCTTGACTAGCGGGGGAGGTGATACGCAGTATTTT
TRBV4-1,.,TRBJ2-1,.,CASSQDSLAPYNEQFF,TGCGCCAGCAGCCAAGATTCGCTAGCGCCATACAATGAGCAGTTCTTC
TRBV11-2,TRBD1,TRBJ2-3,.,CASSPRRGLSDTQYF,TGTGCCAGCAGCCCGCGCAGGGGGCTATCGGATACGCAGTATTTT
TRBV6-5,TRBD1,TRBJ2-1,.,CASSYSGQGTEQFF,TGTGCCAGCAGTTACTCGGGACAGGGTACTGAGCAGTTCTTC
TRBV19,TRBD1,TRBJ2-7,.,CASSILQGAEQYF,TGTGCCAGTAGTATCCTTCAGGGGGCGGAGCAGTACTTC
TRBV19,TRBD1,TRBJ2-1,.,CASSIGDRGNEQFF,TGTGCCAGTAGTATAGGTGACAGGGGTAATGAGCAGTTCTTC
TRBV4-1,.,TRBJ1-2,once,CASSQDVQGYYGYTF,TGCGCCAGCAGCCAAGATGTCCAGGGCTACTATGGCTACACCTTC
TRBV13,TRBD2,TRBJ2-7,once,CASSSGTTQNYEQYF,TGTGCCAGCAGCTCTGGGACTACGCAAAACTACGAGCAGTACTTC
TRBV5-1,.,TRBJ2-7,.,CASSLAKGYEQYF,TGCGCCAGCAGCCTAGCAAAGGGCTACGAGCAGTACTTC
TRBV25-1,.,TRBJ1-1,.,CASRPEGWYTEAFF,TGTGCCAGCAGGCCGGAGGGTTGGTACACTGAAGCTTTCTTT
TRBV5-6,TRBD1,TRBJ2-3,.,CASSVGQGRSADTQYF,TGTGCCAGCAGCGTGGGACAGGGTAGAAGCGCAGATACGCAGTATTTT
TRBV9,.,TRBJ1-1,once,CASSVVSGQPEAFF,TGTGCCAGCAGCGTAGTAAGTGGACAGCCTGAAGCTTTCTTT
TRBV4-2,.,TRBJ1-5,.,CASSQERDEEQPQHF,TGTGCCAGCAGCCAAGAAAGGGATGAGGAGCAGCCCCAGCATTTT
TRBV4-1,.,TRBJ2-3,.,CASSQGSDTDTQYF,TGCGCCAGCAGCCAAGGAAGCGACACAGATACGCAGTATTTT
TRBV5-1,TRBD1,TRBJ1-3,.,CASSSGQANSGNTIYF,TGCGCCAGCAGCTCGGGACAGGCAAACTCTGGAAACACCATATATTTT
TRBV27,.,TRBJ1-5,.,CASSFSGGGNQPQHF,TGTGCCAGCAGTTTCTCGGGAGGGGGCAATCAGCCCCAGCATTTT
TRBV27,TRBD1,TRBJ1-5,.,CASSEGQGDNQPQHF,TGTGCCAGCAGTGAGGGACAGGGAGACAATCAGCCCCAGCATTTT